Given below is one TCR beta chain in context. 60 Vbeta and 13 Jbeta primers were used in PCR. Clones were read by immunoSEQ multiplex PCR, and TCRdb kept only the in-frame ones, dropping some. This table has about 120,000 clones, roughly 60% appearing once. The sample comes from a study of cytomegalovirus exposure and HLA in healthy donors. Sequenced: PBMCs. The receptor was derived from a man in his forties in good health and CMV-seropositive.

CDR3 protein: CSVAHPGQGGVTDTQYF. Here the CDR3 DNA reads TGCAGCGTCGCCCACCCGGGACAGGGAGGAGTCACAGATACGCAGTATTTT. V gene TRBV29-1 combines with J gene TRBJ2-3; 9 nucleotides agree with TRBD1. J gave up 2 bases and V 6 bases, and 15 bases lay outside the gene matches. Per germline, CDR1 SQVTM and CDR2 ANQGSEA. The CDR3 is 17 amino acids.